A selection of T cell receptor beta chains follows, all from one sample in a study of T cell responses to AZD1222 COVID-19 vaccine. The data were produced by immunoSEQ multiplex PCR, yet TCRdb's version contains in-frame clones alone and is incomplete. There are 120,000 to 150,000 clones in the sample; about nine tenths occur only once, and about 3.8% lies in the top ten. The specimen was peripheral blood, collected 28 days after the second AZD1222 dose. Source of these receptors: an adult who received the AZD1222 COVID-19 vaccine. Both conserved end residues are part of each CDR3. Fields, in order: CDR3 DNA, CDR3 protein, CDR3 length, V gene, J gene, D gene, clone size. The D gene is left open where the match is weak. Clone size is given for some rows only: seen once, a few or many times, or a class if the clone is expanded.

CDR3nt: TGCGCCAGCAGCCAGACAAGGGCCAACGAGCAGTACTTC
CDR3aa: CASSQTRANEQYF
len: 13
v_gene: TRBV5-1
j_gene: TRBJ2-7
d_gene: NA
abundance: NA

CDR3nt: TGTGCCAGTAGTATGACGGGACACTCTAATGAAAAACTGTTTTTT
CDR3aa: CASSMTGHSNEKLFF
len: 15
v_gene: TRBV19
j_gene: TRBJ1-4
d_gene: NA
abundance: once

CDR3nt: TGTGCCAGCCTTTCTATGAACACTGAAGCTTTCTTT
CDR3aa: CASLSMNTEAFF
len: 12
v_gene: TRBV28
j_gene: TRBJ1-1
d_gene: NA
abundance: NA

CDR3nt: TGTGCCACTTCTTCCGGTACCGGGGAGCTGTTTTTT
CDR3aa: CATSSGTGELFF
len: 12
v_gene: TRBV12-3/TRBV12-4
j_gene: TRBJ2-2
d_gene: NA
abundance: NA

CDR3nt: TGTGCCAGCAGCCCACCCCTCAGGGCCCGATTCTACAATGAGCAGTTCTTC
CDR3aa: CASSPPLRARFYNEQFF
len: 17
v_gene: TRBV7-8
j_gene: TRBJ2-1
d_gene: NA
abundance: few

CDR3nt: TGTGCCAGTAGTATAGGGATTGGACAGGTGCACAATCAGCCCCAGCATTTT
CDR3aa: CASSIGIGQVHNQPQHF
len: 17
v_gene: TRBV19
j_gene: TRBJ1-5
d_gene: TRBD1
abundance: NA

CDR3nt: TGCGCCAGCAGCCCGAAGGGTCATCTGGGCAAAAACATTCAGTACTTC
CDR3aa: CASSPKGHLGKNIQYF
len: 16
v_gene: TRBV5-1
j_gene: TRBJ2-4
d_gene: NA
abundance: NA

CDR3nt: TGTGCCAGCAGAGAGTTGAACACTGAAGCTTTCTTT
CDR3aa: CASRELNTEAFF
len: 12
v_gene: TRBV9
j_gene: TRBJ1-1
d_gene: NA
abundance: NA

CDR3nt: TGTGCCAGCAGTGAAATCAGGGTCGGTGCGAGTAATTCACCCCTCCACTTT
CDR3aa: CASSEIRVGASNSPLHF
len: 17
v_gene: TRBV6-1
j_gene: TRBJ1-6
d_gene: NA
abundance: NA

CDR3nt: TGTGCCAGCAGTTTAGACAGGGGTAATTCACCCCTCCACTTT
CDR3aa: CASSLDRGNSPLHF
len: 14
v_gene: TRBV5-5
j_gene: TRBJ1-6
d_gene: TRBD1
abundance: NA

CDR3nt: TGTGCCAGCGCAAGGGGGCAGGGGAAGGCTAACTATGGCTACACCTTC
CDR3aa: CASARGQGKANYGYTF
len: 16
v_gene: TRBV21-1
j_gene: TRBJ1-2
d_gene: NA
abundance: NA

CDR3nt: TGCGCCAGCAGCATGGCCCCCAGGACAGGGGTTGGGGACACCGGGGAGCTGTTTTTT
CDR3aa: CASSMAPRTGVGDTGELFF
len: 19
v_gene: TRBV4-1
j_gene: TRBJ2-2
d_gene: TRBD1
abundance: few

CDR3nt: TGTGCCAGCAGCCCGGGACAGGTAGCCTACGAGCAGTACTTC
CDR3aa: CASSPGQVAYEQYF
len: 14
v_gene: TRBV9
j_gene: TRBJ2-7
d_gene: TRBD1
abundance: NA

CDR3nt: TGTGCCAGCAGCTTATTGGGACAGGGGAATTCACCCCTCCACTTT
CDR3aa: CASSLLGQGNSPLHF
len: 15
v_gene: TRBV7-8
j_gene: TRBJ1-6
d_gene: TRBD1
abundance: NA

CDR3nt: TGTGCCAGCAGTCCAAAAGGGGGGGCGTTACAGCCCCAGCATTTT
CDR3aa: CASSPKGGALQPQHF
len: 15
v_gene: TRBV27
j_gene: TRBJ1-5
d_gene: NA
abundance: NA